The T cell receptor (beta chain) under discussion was sequenced for a study of control samples from healthy donors and cancer patients. Measured with immunoSEQ multiplex PCR; TCRdb has only the in-frame clones, and not every one. The sample contains 150,000 to 200,000 clones, around 95% of which appear only once. The clonotype originates from a woman aged 55-75 years in good health. The sample consisted of blood.

Written as DNA, the CDR3 is TGTGCCAGCAGTTATTCCCAGAACACTGAAGCTTTCTTT. Translated, it gives CASSYSQNTEAFF. The chain is built from TRBV6-5 and TRBJ1-1, with D unresolved. Deletions cut 3 bases from V and 1 base from J, with 6 bases between. The CDR3 sequence is 13 residues long. The germline CDR1 and CDR2 sequences are MNHEY and SVGAGI.